This is a list of T cell receptor beta chains from one sample in a study of OX40 agonist ivuxolimab in advanced cancers. The table came from immunoSEQ multiplex PCR; TCRdb's copy has only in-frame clones and leaves some out. The sample lists 33,000 or so clones; around four fifths were seen once. The sample was CD4+ or CD8+ T cells sorted from blood, taken in a trial of the OX40 agonist ivuxolimab. The source of these receptors is an adult with an advanced solid tumor such as melanoma, head and neck, liver or kidney cancer. The CDR3 runs from the conserved cysteine through the conserved F or W. Fields, in order: CDR3 length, D gene, clone size, V gene, J gene, CDR3 protein, CDR3 DNA. A D gene is named only where the DNA matches it firmly. Expanded clones get a size class; other rows say once, few or many, or leave the size out.

len: 15
d_gene: TRBD2
abundance: NA
v_gene: TRBV6-1
j_gene: TRBJ2-3
CDR3aa: CASSFGAGGTDTQYF
CDR3nt: TGTGCCAGCAGTTTCGGAGCGGGAGGGACAGATACGCAGTATTTT

len: 14
d_gene: NA
abundance: once
v_gene: TRBV11-3
j_gene: TRBJ2-3
CDR3aa: CASSPGGGTDTQYF
CDR3nt: TGTGCCAGCAGCCCAGGGGGGGGCACAGATACGCAGTATTTT

len: 14
d_gene: NA
abundance: NA
v_gene: TRBV30
j_gene: TRBJ2-5
CDR3aa: CAWSPGGQVGTQYF
CDR3nt: TGTGCCTGGTCCCCCGGGGGGCAGGTAGGGACCCAGTACTTC

len: 15
d_gene: TRBD1
abundance: NA
v_gene: TRBV7-3
j_gene: TRBJ2-1
CDR3aa: CASSRVGTAYNEQFF
CDR3nt: TGTGCCAGCAGCCGCGTAGGGACAGCTTACAATGAGCAGTTCTTC

len: 14
d_gene: NA
abundance: NA
v_gene: TRBV6-5
j_gene: TRBJ1-4
CDR3aa: CASSEEGGRKKLFF
CDR3nt: TGTGCCAGCAGCGAAGAAGGGGGGAGGAAAAAACTGTTTTTT

len: 10
d_gene: NA
abundance: medium-sized
v_gene: TRBV5-4
j_gene: TRBJ1-1
CDR3aa: CAEGVTEAFF
CDR3nt: TGTGCCGAAGGGGTCACTGAAGCTTTCTTT

len: 13
d_gene: NA
abundance: NA
v_gene: TRBV7-2
j_gene: TRBJ1-4
CDR3aa: CASSLRTSEKLFF
CDR3nt: TGTGCCAGCAGCTTAAGGACAAGCGAAAAACTGTTTTTT

len: 14
d_gene: TRBD1
abundance: NA
v_gene: TRBV5-1
j_gene: TRBJ1-5
CDR3aa: CASSDSTGVQPQHF
CDR3nt: TGCGCCAGCAGCGATTCGACAGGGGTTCAGCCCCAGCATTTT

len: 10
d_gene: NA
abundance: NA
v_gene: TRBV4-1
j_gene: TRBJ2-1
CDR3aa: CASSSGEQFF
CDR3nt: TGCGCCAGCAGTTCCGGGGAGCAGTTCTTC

len: 16
d_gene: NA
abundance: NA
v_gene: TRBV19
j_gene: TRBJ2-3
CDR3aa: CASSIAQAGGTDTQYF
CDR3nt: TGTGCCAGTAGTATAGCCCAAGCAGGCGGCACAGATACGCAGTATTTT

len: 15
d_gene: NA
abundance: few
v_gene: TRBV2
j_gene: TRBJ1-6
CDR3aa: CASSLQGSYNSPLHF
CDR3nt: TGTGCCAGCAGTCTGCAGGGGTCCTATAATTCACCCCTCCACTTT

len: 14
d_gene: NA
abundance: NA
v_gene: TRBV6-5
j_gene: TRBJ1-2
CDR3aa: CASSPTGGRDGYTF
CDR3nt: TGTGCCAGCAGCCCTACGGGGGGCAGGGACGGCTACACCTTC

len: 14
d_gene: NA
abundance: few
v_gene: TRBV5-6
j_gene: TRBJ1-2
CDR3aa: CASSPAPAAYGYTF
CDR3nt: TGTGCCAGCAGCCCGGCCCCGGCCGCGTATGGCTACACCTTC

len: 14
d_gene: NA
abundance: NA
v_gene: TRBV27
j_gene: TRBJ1-5
CDR3aa: CASSLKQTNQPQHF
CDR3nt: TGTGCCAGCAGTTTAAAACAGACGAATCAGCCCCAGCATTTT

len: 13
d_gene: TRBD1
abundance: few
v_gene: TRBV7-9
j_gene: TRBJ2-7
CDR3aa: CASAGQGSYEQYF
CDR3nt: TGTGCCAGCGCGGGACAGGGATCCTACGAGCAGTACTTC

len: 13
d_gene: NA
abundance: few
v_gene: TRBV19
j_gene: TRBJ1-1
CDR3aa: CATQSGLITEAFF
CDR3nt: TGTGCCACACAGTCCGGGCTGATCACTGAAGCTTTCTTT

len: 16
d_gene: TRBD1
abundance: once
v_gene: TRBV4-1
j_gene: TRBJ1-1
CDR3aa: CASSQAPGTGNTEAFF
CDR3nt: TGCGCCAGCAGCCAAGCCCCCGGGACAGGGAACACTGAAGCTTTCTTT

len: 14
d_gene: NA
abundance: NA
v_gene: TRBV5-4
j_gene: TRBJ2-5
CDR3aa: CASSLELGVETQYF
CDR3nt: TGTGCCAGCAGCTTGGAGTTAGGGGTAGAGACCCAGTACTTC

len: 13
d_gene: TRBD1
abundance: once
v_gene: TRBV5-1
j_gene: TRBJ2-5
CDR3aa: CASSWDRTETQYF
CDR3nt: TGCGCCAGCAGCTGGGACAGGACAGAGACCCAGTACTTC

len: 15
d_gene: TRBD2
abundance: NA
v_gene: TRBV2
j_gene: TRBJ2-2
CDR3aa: CASIGAGGATGELFF
CDR3nt: TGTGCCAGCATTGGAGCGGGGGGAGCCACCGGGGAGCTGTTTTTT

len: 15
d_gene: TRBD2
abundance: NA
v_gene: TRBV10-2
j_gene: TRBJ2-1
CDR3aa: CASIPGLAVYNEQFF
CDR3nt: TGCGCCAGCATCCCAGGACTAGCGGTTTACAATGAGCAGTTCTTC

len: 14
d_gene: NA
abundance: few
v_gene: TRBV5-1
j_gene: TRBJ2-5
CDR3aa: CASSLGLTGETQYF
CDR3nt: TGCGCCAGCAGCTTGGGCCTCACCGGGGAGACCCAGTACTTC

len: 15
d_gene: TRBD2
abundance: NA
v_gene: TRBV10-2
j_gene: TRBJ2-1
CDR3aa: CASKASGSSYNEQFF
CDR3nt: TGCGCCAGCAAGGCTAGCGGGAGCTCCTACAATGAGCAGTTCTTC

len: 16
d_gene: TRBD2
abundance: once
v_gene: TRBV28
j_gene: TRBJ2-7
CDR3aa: CASNEVAGGSSYEQYF
CDR3nt: TGTGCCAGCAACGAGGTAGCGGGGGGAAGCTCCTACGAGCAGTACTTC

len: 13
d_gene: NA
abundance: few
v_gene: TRBV30
j_gene: TRBJ2-2
CDR3aa: CAWSVVDTGELFF
CDR3nt: TGTGCCTGGAGTGTAGTAGACACCGGGGAGCTGTTTTTT

len: 14
d_gene: NA
abundance: once
v_gene: TRBV19
j_gene: TRBJ2-3
CDR3aa: CASRQGGVGDTQYF
CDR3nt: TGTGCCTCTCGGCAGGGGGGGGTAGGGGATACGCAGTATTTT

len: 11
d_gene: NA
abundance: once
v_gene: TRBV11-2
j_gene: TRBJ2-1
CDR3aa: CASSLDYEQFF
CDR3nt: TGTGCCAGCAGCTTAGATTATGAGCAGTTCTTC

len: 13
d_gene: NA
abundance: NA
v_gene: TRBV14
j_gene: TRBJ1-4
CDR3aa: CASSRATNEKLFF
CDR3nt: TGTGCCAGCAGCCGGGCAACTAATGAAAAACTGTTTTTT

len: 15
d_gene: TRBD2
abundance: few
v_gene: TRBV18
j_gene: TRBJ2-1
CDR3aa: CASSLSGGFGNEQFF
CDR3nt: TGTGCCAGCTCACTTAGCGGGGGCTTCGGCAATGAGCAGTTCTTC

len: 14
d_gene: NA
abundance: NA
v_gene: TRBV7-9
j_gene: TRBJ1-5
CDR3aa: CASSLGGANQPQHF
CDR3nt: TGTGCCAGCAGCTTAGGGGGGGCGAATCAGCCCCAGCATTTT

len: 16
d_gene: NA
abundance: NA
v_gene: TRBV9
j_gene: TRBJ1-3
CDR3aa: CASSQGTFSSGNTIYF
CDR3nt: TGTGCCAGCAGCCAGGGGACGTTCAGCTCTGGAAACACCATATATTTT

len: 15
d_gene: NA
abundance: NA
v_gene: TRBV6-1
j_gene: TRBJ1-4
CDR3aa: CASRPADSSGEKLFF
CDR3nt: TGTGCCAGCAGGCCAGCGGACAGTTCTGGGGAAAAACTGTTTTTT

len: 13
d_gene: NA
abundance: NA
v_gene: TRBV19
j_gene: TRBJ1-5
CDR3aa: CASSTKRNQPQHF
CDR3nt: TGTGCCAGTAGTACGAAGCGCAATCAGCCCCAGCATTTT

len: 15
d_gene: TRBD1
abundance: NA
v_gene: TRBV10-3
j_gene: TRBJ1-2
CDR3aa: CAISERDRGSGGYTF
CDR3nt: TGTGCCATCAGTGAAAGGGACAGGGGTAGTGGTGGCTACACCTTC

len: 14
d_gene: NA
abundance: few
v_gene: TRBV19
j_gene: TRBJ2-5
CDR3aa: CASSGMEGRETQYF
CDR3nt: TGTGCCAGTAGTGGAATGGAGGGACGGGAGACCCAGTACTTC

len: 14
d_gene: TRBD1
abundance: NA
v_gene: TRBV2
j_gene: TRBJ1-2
CDR3aa: CASSDRTGDYGYTF
CDR3nt: TGTGCCAGCAGTGATAGGACAGGGGACTATGGCTACACCTTC

len: 15
d_gene: NA
abundance: few
v_gene: TRBV6-4
j_gene: TRBJ2-3
CDR3aa: CASSDDGFYTDTQYF
CDR3nt: TGTGCCAGCAGTGACGACGGGTTTTACACAGATACGCAGTATTTT

len: 17
d_gene: NA
abundance: NA
v_gene: TRBV4-1
j_gene: TRBJ1-1
CDR3aa: CASSPKGHGPMNTEAFF
CDR3nt: TGCGCCAGCAGCCCCAAGGGGCACGGACCCATGAACACTGAAGCTTTCTTT

len: 14
d_gene: NA
abundance: NA
v_gene: TRBV4-2
j_gene: TRBJ1-1
CDR3aa: CASSQREGNTEAFF
CDR3nt: TGTGCCAGCAGCCAAAGGGAGGGGAACACTGAAGCTTTCTTT

len: 12
d_gene: TRBD1
abundance: NA
v_gene: TRBV29-1
j_gene: TRBJ2-2
CDR3aa: CSGQGQSGELFF
CDR3nt: TGCAGCGGCCAGGGACAGTCCGGGGAGCTGTTTTTT

len: 15
d_gene: NA
abundance: NA
v_gene: TRBV9
j_gene: TRBJ2-2
CDR3aa: CASSVVPGNTGELFF
CDR3nt: TGTGCCAGCAGCGTAGTTCCAGGGAACACCGGGGAGCTGTTTTTT

len: 14
d_gene: NA
abundance: NA
v_gene: TRBV7-3
j_gene: TRBJ2-1
CDR3aa: CASSSTAGDNEQFF
CDR3nt: TGTGCCAGCAGCTCTACTGCAGGGGACAATGAGCAGTTCTTC

len: 15
d_gene: NA
abundance: NA
v_gene: TRBV28
j_gene: TRBJ2-7
CDR3aa: CASSTEGPASYEQYF
CDR3nt: TGTGCCAGCAGCACCGAAGGGCCCGCCTCCTACGAGCAGTACTTC

len: 13
d_gene: NA
abundance: NA
v_gene: TRBV7-3
j_gene: TRBJ1-1
CDR3aa: CASSLNVNTEAFF
CDR3nt: TGTGCCAGCAGCTTAAACGTGAACACTGAAGCTTTCTTT

len: 15
d_gene: TRBD1
abundance: NA
v_gene: TRBV19
j_gene: TRBJ1-1
CDR3aa: CASSTAGGLNTEAFF
CDR3nt: TGTGCCAGTAGTACCGCAGGGGGACTGAACACTGAAGCTTTCTTT

len: 13
d_gene: TRBD1
abundance: NA
v_gene: TRBV5-4
j_gene: TRBJ1-2
CDR3aa: CASSDRDSYGYTF
CDR3nt: TGTGCCAGCAGCGACCGGGACAGCTATGGCTACACCTTC

len: 11
d_gene: TRBD1
abundance: NA
v_gene: TRBV29-1
j_gene: TRBJ2-7
CDR3aa: CSAGQSYEQYF
CDR3nt: TGCAGCGCGGGACAGAGCTACGAGCAGTACTTC

len: 14
d_gene: TRBD1
abundance: NA
v_gene: TRBV7-9
j_gene: TRBJ2-7
CDR3aa: CASSDDRGIYEQYF
CDR3nt: TGTGCCAGCAGCGACGACAGGGGTATCTACGAGCAGTACTTC

len: 13
d_gene: NA
abundance: once
v_gene: TRBV7-9
j_gene: TRBJ2-1
CDR3aa: CASSYDTISEQFF
CDR3nt: TGTGCCAGCAGCTATGACACTATAAGTGAGCAGTTCTTC

len: 11
d_gene: NA
abundance: NA
v_gene: TRBV19
j_gene: TRBJ1-5
CDR3aa: CARQAYQPQHF
CDR3nt: TGTGCCAGACAGGCATATCAGCCCCAGCATTTT

len: 16
d_gene: TRBD2
abundance: NA
v_gene: TRBV11-2
j_gene: TRBJ2-7
CDR3aa: CASSNGASGSSYEQYF
CDR3nt: TGTGCCAGCAGCAACGGGGCTAGCGGGAGCTCCTACGAGCAGTACTTC

len: 17
d_gene: NA
abundance: NA
v_gene: TRBV6-1
j_gene: TRBJ2-5
CDR3aa: CASSEAWQASARETQYF
CDR3nt: TGTGCCAGCAGTGAAGCTTGGCAGGCGAGCGCCAGAGAGACCCAGTACTTC

len: 15
d_gene: TRBD2
abundance: NA
v_gene: TRBV18
j_gene: TRBJ2-7
CDR3aa: CASSLGPTSESEQYF
CDR3nt: TGTGCCAGCTCACTGGGGCCGACTAGCGAGTCCGAGCAGTACTTC

len: 14
d_gene: NA
abundance: NA
v_gene: TRBV27
j_gene: TRBJ2-7
CDR3aa: CASRAPGAAYEQYF
CDR3nt: TGTGCCAGCAGGGCCCCAGGAGCCGCCTACGAGCAGTACTTC

len: 14
d_gene: NA
abundance: NA
v_gene: TRBV2
j_gene: TRBJ2-7
CDR3aa: CASSPSVPSYEQYF
CDR3nt: TGTGCCAGCAGCCCTAGCGTTCCGTCCTACGAGCAGTACTTC

len: 15
d_gene: TRBD2
abundance: NA
v_gene: TRBV7-3
j_gene: TRBJ2-5
CDR3aa: CASSSEAGIQETQYF
CDR3nt: TGTGCCAGCAGCTCTGAAGCGGGGATCCAAGAGACCCAGTACTTC

len: 10
d_gene: NA
abundance: NA
v_gene: TRBV19
j_gene: TRBJ1-5
CDR3aa: CASGHQPQHF
CDR3nt: TGTGCCAGTGGTCATCAGCCCCAGCATTTT

len: 15
d_gene: NA
abundance: NA
v_gene: TRBV10-2
j_gene: TRBJ1-4
CDR3aa: CASLDGQATNEKLFF
CDR3nt: TGCGCCAGCCTGGACGGACAAGCAACTAATGAAAAACTGTTTTTT

len: 12
d_gene: NA
abundance: once
v_gene: TRBV6-1
j_gene: TRBJ2-7
CDR3aa: CASSPSRREQYF
CDR3nt: TGTGCCAGCAGTCCCAGTCGGCGCGAGCAGTACTTC